These 29 T cell receptor beta chains were sequenced from one sample in a study of cytomegalovirus exposure and HLA in healthy donors. 13 Jbeta primers and 60 Vbeta primers were used for the PCR. TCRdb's table, derived via immunoSEQ multiplex PCR, lists solely in-frame clones and lacks some. The clone table shows about 74,000 clones, with the ten largest holding 6.5% to 9%. The sample comprised PBMCs. These receptors were taken from a female donor in good health and CMV-seropositive.

This sequence joins TRBV29-1 and TRBJ2-5; 7 nucleotides line up with TRBD2. V trimming: 5 bases; J trimming: 1 base; junction bases outside the gene matches: 4. The germline CDR1 and CDR2 sequences are SQVTM and ANQGSEA. The CDR3 has 13 residues. This CDR3 is CSVSGAFQETQYF. Here the CDR3 DNA reads TGCAGCGTTAGCGGGGCCTTCCAAGAGACCCAGTACTTC.

The chain has TRBV14 and TRBJ2-3; no firm D call. V dropped 0 bases and J dropped 4 bases, with 5 bases sitting between them. This CDR3 is built from 13 residues. Germline assignment: CDR1 SGHDN and CDR2 FVKESK. The DNA of the CDR3 is TGTGCCAGCAGCCAAGAAAGCCCAGATACGCAGTATTTT. It translates to CASSQESPDTQYF. Full variable domain (rest looked up from reference TRBV14 and TRBJ2-3): EAGVTQFPSHSVIEKGQTVTLRCDPISGHDNLYWYRRVMGKEIKFLLHFVKESKQDESGMPNNRFLAERTGGTYSTLKVQPAELEDSGVYFCASSQESPDTQYFGPGTRLTVL.

CDR3 in amino acids: CASSVAYGSSYEQYF. CDR3 in DNA: TGTGCCAGCAGCGTAGCTTACGGTAGCTCCTACGAGCAGTACTTC. V gene TRBV9 combines with J gene TRBJ2-7; D is ambiguous. This CDR3 is 15 amino acids long. The ends were cut back, 0 bases at V and 0 bases at J, with 10 bases in the middle. The germline gives CDR1 SGDLS, CDR2 YYNGEE.

The chain uses TRBV18 and TRBJ2-3; D ambiguous. In germline, CDR1 is KGHSH, CDR2 LQKENI. V was shortened by 6 bases and J by 5 bases, with 6 bases between the two germline ends. The CDR3 spans 11 residues. The CDR3 reads CASSQQDTQYF. In DNA, the CDR3 is TGTGCCAGCTCCCAACAAGATACGCAGTATTTT.

The chain couples TRBV2 to TRBJ2-2, with 7 bases identical to TRBD1. V shed 5 bases, J shed 1 base, and the junction held 4 bases outside the gene matches. This CDR3 comprises 15 residues. CDR1 is SNHLY, CDR2 FYNNEI, per germline. The CDR3 nucleotides are TGTGCCAGCAGTTCCGGGGACAGGAACACCGGGGAGCTGTTTTTT. This translates into CASSSGDRNTGELFF.

The chain recombines TRBV25-1 with TRBJ1-3, with a tentative D call TRBD1 (5 bases). This CDR3 spans 17 amino acids. Per the germline V gene, CDR1 is MGHDK and CDR2 is SYGVNS. With 6 bases removed from V and 0 bases from J, the gap between germline ends came to 18 bases. CDR3 in amino acids: CASRLSRAPRSGNTIYF. DNA of the CDR3: TGTGCCAGCAGACTTTCCAGGGCCCCCCGCTCTGGAAACACCATATATTTT.

This chain joins TRBV11-2 and TRBJ2-3; no firm D call. CDR1 is SGHAT and CDR2 is FQNNGV in the germline V gene. CDR3 length equals 14 residues. V shed 0 bases and J shed 4 bases, with 8 bases lying between them. Here the CDR3 reads CASSLEAWADTQYF. CDR3 sequence (DNA): TGTGCCAGCAGCTTAGAAGCGTGGGCAGATACGCAGTATTTT. The full variable domain, with the rest looked up from reference TRBV11-2 and TRBJ2-3, is EAGVAQSPRYKIIEKRQSVAFWCNPISGHATLYWYQQILGQGPKLLIQFQNNGVVDDSQLPKDRFSAERLKGVDSTLKIQPAKLEDSAVYLCASSLEAWADTQYFGPGTRLTVL.

This chain links TRBV29-1 with TRBJ1-2; D is possibly TRBD1 (5 bases). V was cut by 0 bases and J by 2 bases, with 16 bases left in between. CDR1 SQVTM and CDR2 ANQGSEA come from the germline V gene. The CDR3 length is 16 residues. CDR3 protein: CSVEERLGVANYGYTF. In nucleotides, the CDR3 is TGCAGCGTTGAAGAGAGGCTAGGGGTGGCCAACTATGGCTACACCTTC.

The CDR3 DNA reads TGTGCCAGCAGCCCCTTTGGGGGACTAGCGGCGAACACCGGGGAGCTGTTTTTT. The encoded protein is CASSPFGGLAANTGELFF. The chain joins TRBV7-2 to TRBJ2-2; TRBD2 aligns across 11 bases. This CDR3 region has 18 residues. Losses at the gene ends were 5 bases for V and 0 bases for J; bases not matched to a gene: 8. Per the germline V gene, CDR1 is SGHTA and CDR2 is FQGNSA.

The chain joins TRBV19 to TRBJ2-1, with D possibly TRBD2 on 6 matching bases. Germline V gives CDR1 LNHDA, CDR2 SQIVND (reference sequence). V gave up 5 bases and J gave up 12 bases, with 17 bases separating them. CDR3 length equals 13 residues. The CDR3 DNA reads TGTGCCAGTAGTGACACGGGGGTCTTCGTGCAGTTCTTC. It is translated as CASSDTGVFVQFF.

V is TRBV10-2 and J is TRBJ2-6, with unresolved D. V dropped 6 bases and J dropped 10 bases, with 10 bases sitting between them. This CDR3 contains 12 residues. The germline gives CDR1 WSHSY, CDR2 SAAADI. The CDR3 DNA follows: TGCGCCAGCAGCCGCGACAAAAACGTCCTGACTTTC. It yields the protein CASSRDKNVLTF.

The CDR3, as DNA: TGTGCCTTCTCCCGGGCGGGGGGGCACTCCTACGAGCAGTACTTC. Protein product: CAFSRAGGHSYEQYF. V gene TRBV5-4 combines with J gene TRBJ2-7; TRBD2 agrees at 9 bases. Looked up from germline, CDR1 is SGHNT and CDR2 is YYREEE (reference sequence). CDR3 size: 15 residues. J lost 0 bases, V lost 10 bases, and 11 bases had no gene match.

A remark on this clone: A read error may account for a junction end that differs from germline. The chain has TRBV30 and TRBJ2-7; 10 bases are shared with TRBD2. The CDR3 length is 15 residues. The germline V gene encodes CDR1 GTSNPN and CDR2 SVGIG (reference sequence). The CDR3 spells CAGSFTSGTAYEQYF. The CDR3 DNA reads as TGTGCCGGGAGTTTTACTAGCGGGACCGCCTACGAGCAGTACTTC.

The rearrangement links TRBV30 to TRBJ2-7, with 9 bases identical to TRBD1. Germline V gene data show CDR1 as GTSNPN and CDR2 as SVGIG (reference sequence). J was trimmed by 2 bases and V by 1 base; bases with no gene match: 3. CDR3 size: 14 residues. CDR3 in DNA: TGTGCCTGGAGTGAGTGGACAGGGGCCTACGAGCAGTACTTC. Translation gives CAWSEWTGAYEQYF.

This chain joins TRBV19 and TRBJ1-2; 8 bases fit TRBD1. This CDR3 has 15 residues. The J segment lost 4 bases and the V segment lost 6 bases, leaving 10 bases of the junction unmatched. Germline assignment: CDR1 LNHDA and CDR2 SQIVND (reference sequence). CDR3 protein: CASRLDRGRAYGYTF. CDR3 nucleotides: TGTGCCAGTAGGCTCGACAGGGGACGGGCCTATGGCTACACCTTC. Together with reference TRBV19 and TRBJ1-2, the CDR3 gives the full variable domain: DGGITQSPKYLFRKEGQNVTLSCEQNLNHDAMYWYRQDPGQGLRLIYYSQIVNDFQKGDIAEGYSVSREKKESFPLTVTSAQKNPTAFYLCASRLDRGRAYGYTFGSGTRLTVV.

J is TRBJ1-2 and V is TRBV6-5; D possibly corresponds to TRBD1 (6 bases). Per germline, CDR1 MNHEY and CDR2 SVGAGI. This CDR3 region has 14 residues. Trimming stripped 2 bases from V and 7 bases from J, with 14 bases between. In nucleotides, the CDR3 is TGTGCCAGCAGTTACAGCCAGGGGCGTTTTGGCTACACCTTC. This sequence encodes CASSYSQGRFGYTF.

The rearrangement joins TRBV30 to TRBJ1-1, with D uncertain. CDR3 length: 13 residues. The V gene lost 2 bases and the J gene lost 3 bases, with 10 bases spanning the gap. CDR1 GTSNPN and CDR2 SVGIG come from the germline V gene (reference sequence). The CDR3 region has the DNA TGTGCCTGGAGTCCCAGGAGGGACACTGAAGCTTTCTTT. Protein: CAWSPRRDTEAFF.

The rearrangement joins TRBV9 to TRBJ1-1; 9 bases match TRBD1. The CDR3 is 16 residues long. Trimming removed 4 bases from V and 3 bases from J; junction bases left unmatched: 10. Germline V gene sequence: CDR1 SGDLS, CDR2 YYNGEE. In DNA form, the CDR3 reads TGTGCCAGCAGCCCGCGACCCACAGGGGGCGACACTGAAGCTTTCTTT. Its protein product is CASSPRPTGGDTEAFF.

J is TRBJ2-3 and V is TRBV6-5, with D possibly matching TRBD1 (6 bases). With 1 base removed from V and 5 bases from J, the gap between germline ends came to 13 bases. Germline V CDR1 and CDR2: MNHEY, SVGAGI. There are 15 residues in the CDR3. The CDR3 DNA reads TGTGCCAGCAGTTACTTTCCACAGGGTGGAGATACGCAGTATTTT. It translates to CASSYFPQGGDTQYF.

The V and J genes are TRBV28 and TRBJ1-4; no clear D gene. The germline gives CDR1 MDHEN, CDR2 SYDVKM. Between the trimmed V and J ends, which lost 3 bases and 0 bases, there was a span of 11 bases. There are 16 residues in the CDR3. The CDR3 here is CASSLAQISTNEKLFF. CDR3 bases: TGTGCCAGCAGTTTGGCTCAGATTTCAACTAATGAAAAACTGTTTTTT.

The chain joins TRBV7-2 to TRBJ1-2; TRBD1 is a possible D gene (5 bases). Germline V lookup: CDR1 SGHTA, CDR2 FQGNSA. V was shortened by 5 bases and J by 8 bases, with 15 bases between the two germline ends. This CDR3 is 13 amino acids long. The CDR3 is CASSPTTEGGYTF. CDR3 DNA sequence: TGTGCCAGCAGCCCTACGACAGAAGGGGGCTACACCTTC.

The gene calls are TRBV27 and TRBJ2-7; 7 nucleotides align to TRBD1. Trimming cost V 5 bases and J 2 bases; bases outside gene matches: 3. CDR1 and CDR2 from the germline V gene are MNHEY and SMNVEV (reference sequence). This CDR3 comprises 13 residues. The CDR3 here is CASSDRAAYEQYF. The CDR3, as DNA: TGTGCCAGCAGTGACAGGGCCGCCTACGAGCAGTACTTC.

This rearrangement joins TRBV11-2 to TRBJ2-3, with TRBD2 matching over 8 bases. Germline V gene data show CDR1 as SGHAT and CDR2 as FQNNGV. Trimming removed 5 bases from V and 6 bases from J; junction bases left unmatched: 10. The CDR3 is made up of 15 amino acids. DNA for the CDR3: TGTGCCAGCAGCCCTGAAAGCGGGAGCGTTGATACGCAGTATTTT. It encodes CASSPESGSVDTQYF.

The chain joins TRBV5-1 to TRBJ1-3, with TRBD1 matching over 8 bases. The CDR3 extends over 15 amino acids. V was pared by 2 bases and J by 4 bases, with 5 bases of the junction left unmatched. Germline assignment: CDR1 SGHRS and CDR2 YFSETQ. CDR3 nucleotide sequence: TGCGCCAGCAGCTTCGGCAGGGGGCCCGGAAACACCATATATTTT. It is translated as CASSFGRGPGNTIYF.

V gene TRBV5-1 combines with J gene TRBJ2-7; TRBD2 matches 11 bases. Looked up from germline, CDR1 is SGHRS and CDR2 is YFSETQ. The CDR3 is made up of 14 amino acids. Trimming at V came to 1 base and at J to 6 bases, leaving 3 bases not matched to a gene. The CDR3 spells CASSLWLAGGEQYF. The DNA of the CDR3 is TGCGCCAGCAGCTTGTGGCTAGCGGGGGGCGAGCAGTACTTC.

This sequence joins TRBV9 and TRBJ1-1; 7 bases match TRBD1. Germline V gives CDR1 SGDLS, CDR2 YYNGEE. The CDR3 covers 14 residues. The ends lost 4 bases at V and 5 bases at J; junction bases unmatched: 8. The CDR3 coding sequence is TGTGCCAGCAGCCCCTCCACAGGGGTAACTGAAGCTTTCTTT. Translated, it gives CASSPSTGVTEAFF. The entire variable domain, with the rest obtained from reference TRBV9 and TRBJ1-1, is as follows: DSGVTQTPKHLITATGQRVTLRCSPRSGDLSVYWYQQSLDQGLQFLIQYYNGEERAKGNILERFSAQQFPDLHSELNLSSLELGDSALYFCASSPSTGVTEAFFGQGTRLTVV.

V and J are TRBV13 and TRBJ2-5, with D unclear. The CDR3 totals 11 residues. The germline V gene encodes CDR1 PRHDT and CDR2 FYEKMQ (reference sequence). V lost 5 bases and J 9 bases, leaving 10 bases between the germline ends. CDR3 sequence (DNA): TGTGCCAGCAGCCTTGCTATGGCCCAGTACTTC. Protein product: CASSLAMAQYF.

The rearrangement links TRBV30 to TRBJ1-6, with 11 bases fitting TRBD1. This CDR3 has 14 residues. In germline, CDR1 is GTSNPN, CDR2 SVGIG (reference sequence). The junction had 4 bases not matched to a gene; V was cut back by 3 bases and J by 9 bases. This CDR3 is CAWSLGQGGSPLHF. CDR3 in DNA: TGTGCCTGGAGCCTGGGACAGGGGGGTTCACCCCTCCACTTT.

The chain links TRBV30 to TRBJ2-7; D might be TRBD2 (6 bases). The CDR3 sequence is 15 residues long. The V gene lost 0 bases and the J gene lost 0 bases, with 12 bases spanning the gap. The germline V gene has CDR1 GTSNPN and CDR2 SVGIG (reference sequence). The CDR3 DNA reads as TGTGCCTGGAGTGTACGGGGGTCCCCCTCCTACGAGCAGTACTTC. Translating it yields CAWSVRGSPSYEQYF.